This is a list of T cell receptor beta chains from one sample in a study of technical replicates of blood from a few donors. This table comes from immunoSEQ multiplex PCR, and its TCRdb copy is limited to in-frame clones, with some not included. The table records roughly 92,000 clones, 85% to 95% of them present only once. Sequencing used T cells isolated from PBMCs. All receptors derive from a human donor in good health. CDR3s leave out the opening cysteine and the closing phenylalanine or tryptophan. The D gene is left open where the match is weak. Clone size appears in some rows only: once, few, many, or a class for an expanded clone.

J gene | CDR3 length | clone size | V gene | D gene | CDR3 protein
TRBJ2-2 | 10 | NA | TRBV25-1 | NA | ASKQGASELF
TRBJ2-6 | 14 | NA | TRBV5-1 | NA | ASSLAAVSGANVLT
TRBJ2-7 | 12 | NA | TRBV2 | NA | ATFSGVSSYEQY
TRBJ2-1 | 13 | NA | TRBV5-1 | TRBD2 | ASSLAGLGYNEQF
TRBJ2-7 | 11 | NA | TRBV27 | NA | ASSFDSINEQY
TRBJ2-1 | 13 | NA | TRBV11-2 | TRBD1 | ASSLSGTENNEQF
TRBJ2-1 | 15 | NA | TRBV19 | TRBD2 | ASSRTSRQGSYNEQF
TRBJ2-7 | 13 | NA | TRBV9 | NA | ASSVGRSKVYEQY
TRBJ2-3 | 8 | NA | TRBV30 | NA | AYVADTQY
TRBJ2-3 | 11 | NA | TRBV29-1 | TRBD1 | SVADRGTDTQY
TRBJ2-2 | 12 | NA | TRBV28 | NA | ASSLGLLTGELF
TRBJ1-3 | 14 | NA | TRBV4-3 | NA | ASSQGGGSSGNTIY
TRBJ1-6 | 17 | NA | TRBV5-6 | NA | ASSLSWAETSSYNSPLH
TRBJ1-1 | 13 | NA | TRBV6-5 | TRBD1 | ASTRGTVGDTEAF
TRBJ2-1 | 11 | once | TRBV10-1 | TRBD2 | ASSESSGREQF
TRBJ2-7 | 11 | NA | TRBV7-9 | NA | ASSFGVTYEQY
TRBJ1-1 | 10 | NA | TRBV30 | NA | AWSVSDTEAF
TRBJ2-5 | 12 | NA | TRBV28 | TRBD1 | ASSRWTGEEIQY